These T cell receptor beta chains were read from a single sample in a study of early T cells in non-severe SARS-CoV-2 infection. TCRdb reanalysed the 5' RACE reads using MiXCR and keeps one entry per CDR3 protein. The sample has about 83,000 distinct CDR3 sequences; about an eighth are singletons. Sequences were obtained from whole blood. The source is an adult who was a healthcare worker with PCR-confirmed SARS-CoV-2 infection or an uninfected control (not recorded which). Both conserved end residues are part of each CDR3. The D gene is left open where the match is weak. Where a row states a size, it is once, few, many or the class of an expanded clone; other rows omit it.

CDR3 protein	CDR3 DNA	D gene	J gene	clone size	V gene
CASSVVRSYNEQFF	TGTGCCAGCAGCGTAGTTAGGAGCTACAATGAGCAGTTCTTC	-	TRBJ2-1	-	TRBV9
CASSFDGNTGELFF	TGTGCCAGCAGCTTCGACGGTAACACCGGGGAGCTGTTTTTT	-	TRBJ2-2	few	TRBV7-9
CASSQVGGTEAFF	TGTGCCAGCAGCCAAGTTGGGGGGACTGAAGCTTTCTTT	-	TRBJ1-1	many	TRBV14
CSARERTGFGEKLFF	TGCAGTGCTAGAGAACGGACAGGTTTTGGTGAAAAACTGTTTTTT	TRBD1	TRBJ1-4	few	TRBV20-1
CASSQDPAVRGNEQFF	TGCGCCAGCAGCCAAGATCCAGCGGTCCGTGGGAATGAGCAGTTCTTC	-	TRBJ2-1	-	TRBV4-1
CSVGHIYEQYF	TGCAGCGTTGGGCACATATACGAGCAGTACTTC	-	TRBJ2-7	many	TRBV29-1
CASSQVGFSYEQYF	TGTGCCAGCAGCCAAGTGGGGTTCTCCTACGAGCAGTACTTC	-	TRBJ2-7	-	TRBV3-1
CSARQGQETQYF	TGCAGTGCCAGACAGGGACAAGAGACCCAGTACTTC	TRBD1	TRBJ2-5	many	TRBV20-1
CASSLTGGVNTEAFF	TGTGCCAGCAGCCTTACAGGGGGCGTGAACACTGAAGCTTTCTTT	TRBD1	TRBJ1-1	many	TRBV12-3/TRBV12-4
CASSLSAGARQETQYF	TGTGCCAGCAGCTTGAGTGCGGGGGCCCGCCAAGAGACCCAGTACTTC	-	TRBJ2-5	many	TRBV5-4